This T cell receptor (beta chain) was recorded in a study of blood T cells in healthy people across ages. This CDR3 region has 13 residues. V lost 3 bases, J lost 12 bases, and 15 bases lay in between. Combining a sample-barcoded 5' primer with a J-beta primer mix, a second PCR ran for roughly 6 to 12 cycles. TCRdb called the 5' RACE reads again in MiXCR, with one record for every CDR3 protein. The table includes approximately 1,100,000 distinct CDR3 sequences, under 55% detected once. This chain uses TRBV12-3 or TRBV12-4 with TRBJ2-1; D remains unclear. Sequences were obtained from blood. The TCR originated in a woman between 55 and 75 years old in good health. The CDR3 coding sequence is TGTGCCAGCAGTTTCCCCTTGGTAAGGCGGCAGTTCTTC. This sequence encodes CASSFPLVRRQFF.